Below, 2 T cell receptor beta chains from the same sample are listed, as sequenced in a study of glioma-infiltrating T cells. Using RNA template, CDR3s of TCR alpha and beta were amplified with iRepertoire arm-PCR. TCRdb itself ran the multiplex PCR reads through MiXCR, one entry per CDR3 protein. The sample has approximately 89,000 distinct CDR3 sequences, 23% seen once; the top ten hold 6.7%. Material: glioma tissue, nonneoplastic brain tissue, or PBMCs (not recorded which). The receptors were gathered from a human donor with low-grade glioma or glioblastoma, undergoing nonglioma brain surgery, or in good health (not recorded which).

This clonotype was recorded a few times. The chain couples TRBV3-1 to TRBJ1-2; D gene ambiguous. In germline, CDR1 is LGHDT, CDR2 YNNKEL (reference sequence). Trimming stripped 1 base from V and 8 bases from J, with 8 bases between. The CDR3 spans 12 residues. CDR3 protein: CASSQAPGGYTF. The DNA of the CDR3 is TGTGCCAGCAGCCAAGCTCCTGGGGGCTACACCTTC.

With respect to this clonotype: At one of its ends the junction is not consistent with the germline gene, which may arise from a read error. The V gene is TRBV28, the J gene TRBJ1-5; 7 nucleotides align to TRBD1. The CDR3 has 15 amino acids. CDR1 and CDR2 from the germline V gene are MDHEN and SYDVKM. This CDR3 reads CAGSTDRLFNQPQHF. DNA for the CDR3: TGTGCCGGCAGTACGGACAGGCTTTTTAATCAGCCCCAGCATTTT.